What follows are 31 T cell receptor beta chains derived from one specimen sequenced in a study of identical twins (dated by TCRdb to 2016 to 2017). The protocol used for the library was 5' RACE. Sequencing used an Illumina HiSeq 2000. The public sequencing data were trimmed at Q25 with fastp and processed into clonotypes with MiXCR by TCRdb, which kept only in-frame beta chains. Entries that share a CDR3 protein sequence are merged under the most common genes and DNA. This sample has 1.5 million to 2 million distinct CDR3 sequences in its table, and more than 30% of those were observed once. Around 0.25% of the sample lies in the top ten. The sequenced sample consisted of cord blood. The receptors were gathered from a newborn girl in good health.

This clonotype was observed a single time. The chain couples TRBV19 to TRBJ1-1; unclear D gene. CDR1 and CDR2 from the germline V gene are LNHDA and SQIVND (reference sequence). V was pared by 3 bases and J by 5 bases, with 10 bases between. The CDR3 contains 13 residues. The CDR3 nucleotides are TGTGCCAGTAGTATCTCGGGGAGAACTGAAGCTTTCTTT. Protein sequence: CASSISGRTEAFF.

A single count supports this clonotype. The rearrangement joins TRBV12-3 or TRBV12-4 to TRBJ2-7; TRBD1 matches 10 bases. This CDR3 contains 13 residues. Trimming took 7 bases from V and 4 from J; bases not matched to a gene: 4. CDR3 sequence reads: CASTDRGGYEQYF. DNA for the CDR3: TGTGCCAGCACGGACAGGGGGGGGTACGAGCAGTACTTC.

This clonotype showed up just a few times. The CDR3 DNA sequence: TGTGCCAGCAGCTTAATAGGGGACTGGGAGCAGTACTTC. Protein sequence: CASSLIGDWEQYF. This rearrangement joins TRBV11-2 to TRBJ2-7; D is perhaps TRBD2 (6 bases). Germline assignment: CDR1 SGHAT and CDR2 FQNNGV. Trimming stripped 2 bases from V and 7 bases from J, with 12 bases between. This CDR3 is 13 amino acids long.

In this sample, this clonotype turned up a few times. CDR3 nucleotides: TGTGCCAGCAGCACTCGGACTAGCGGGAGGACCTCTCCCCCAGATACGCAGTATTTT. This encodes CASSTRTSGRTSPPDTQYF. This chain uses TRBV11-2 with TRBJ2-3; 14 bases fit TRBD2. CDR3 length: 19 residues. Trimming removed 5 bases from V and 4 bases from J; junction bases left unmatched: 14. Germline lookup yields CDR1 SGHAT and CDR2 FQNNGV. Together with reference TRBV11-2 and TRBJ2-3, the CDR3 gives the full variable domain: EAGVAQSPRYKIIEKRQSVAFWCNPISGHATLYWYQQILGQGPKLLIQFQNNGVVDDSQLPKDRFSAERLKGVDSTLKIQPAKLEDSAVYLCASSTRTSGRTSPPDTQYFGPGTRLTVL.

V is TRBV6-1 and J is TRBJ1-1; no clear D gene. V lost 2 bases to trimming and J lost 2 bases, with 15 bases between them. Germline loops: CDR1 MNHNS, CDR2 SASEGT. The CDR3 loop spans 16 amino acids. The CDR3 protein is CASSEIGLTPNTEAFF. In nucleotides, the CDR3 is TGTGCCAGCAGTGAAATCGGCCTAACACCTAACACTGAAGCTTTCTTT.

V usage is TRBV20-1 and J usage is TRBJ2-5; 8 bases match TRBD1. The CDR3 runs to 17 residues. The ends lost 3 bases at V and 2 bases at J; junction bases unmatched: 14. The germline CDR1 and CDR2 sequences are DFQATT and SNEGSKA (reference sequence). The CDR3 DNA reads TGCAGTGCTAGTCTTTTTTCAGGGGGCGTCCCTCAAGAGACCCAGTACTTC. Translated, it gives CSASLFSGGVPQETQYF.

In its sample, this clonotype was seen a few times. This chain links TRBV24-1 with TRBJ2-7, with D possibly TRBD2 on 5 matching bases. The CDR3 consists of 13 residues. Germline V gene lookup returns CDR1 KGHDR and CDR2 SFDVKD. V was pared by 4 bases and J by 7 bases, with 13 bases between. The CDR3 DNA is TGTGCCACCAGTGAACCCGGACTCGAGGAGCAGTACTTC. Protein product: CATSEPGLEEQYF.

CDR3 bases: TGTGCCAGCAGCTTGCCCGGGACTATGAGCACAGATACGCAGTATTTT. Its translation: CASSLPGTMSTDTQYF. The chain combines TRBV5-6 with TRBJ2-3; 7 positions agree with TRBD2. V lost 1 base to trimming and J lost 0 bases; unmatched junction nucleotides: 5. The CDR3 runs 16 residues. Germline CDR1 is SGHDT and CDR2 is YYEEEE. Complete variable domain (other parts from reference TRBV5-6 and TRBJ2-3): DAGVTQSPTHLIKTRGQQVTLRCSPKSGHDTVSWYQQALGQGPQFIFQYYEEEERQRGNFPDRFSGHQFPNYSSELNVNALLLGDSALYLCASSLPGTMSTDTQYFGPGTRLTVL.

This clonotype was counted at least ten times. This chain joins TRBV15 and TRBJ1-2; 7 nucleotides match TRBD1. Germline V lookup: CDR1 LNHNV, CDR2 YYDKDF (reference sequence). J was trimmed by 2 bases and V by 8 bases; bases with no gene match: 5. This CDR3 is built from 13 residues. The DNA of the CDR3 is TGTGCCACCTCCCGGGGACAGAACTATGGCTACACCTTC. Residues: CATSRGQNYGYTF.

The genes are TRBV7-9 and TRBJ2-1, with D unclear. The J call may be faulty, since TRBJ2-7 better matches the DNA end. Looked up from germline, CDR1 is SEHNR and CDR2 is FQNEAQ (reference sequence). CDR3 length equals 16 residues. The CDR3 loop is CASSLAAQISYNEQYF. The CDR3 DNA reads as TGTGCCAGCAGCTTAGCGGCTCAAATCTCCTACAATGAGCAGTACTTC.

CDR3 nucleotide sequence: TGTGCCAGCAGTATACAGATCAAAAACATTCAGTACTTC. Protein: CASSIQIKNIQYF. The J gene is TRBJ2-4, the V gene TRBV28; D unclear. The CDR3 spans 13 residues. CDR1 is MDHEN, CDR2 SYDVKM, per germline. Trimming shortened V by 5 bases and J by 3 bases, and 8 bases separated the two germline ends.

The table lists this clonotype with a few counts. The CDR3 sequence: CASSQDKGRNTEAFF. The CDR3 coding sequence is TGTGCCAGCAGCCAAGATAAGGGGAGGAACACTGAAGCTTTCTTT. The chain joins TRBV3-1 to TRBJ1-1; D is possibly TRBD1 (5 bases). The CDR3 has 15 amino acids. V was clipped by 0 bases and J by 1 base, with 9 bases between them. CDR1 and CDR2 from the germline V gene are LGHDT and YNNKEL (reference sequence).

In this sample, this clonotype turned up a few times. The rearrangement links TRBV11-2 to TRBJ2-1, with 12 nucleotides matching TRBD2. This CDR3 is built from 15 residues. The ends lost 4 bases at V and 8 bases at J; junction bases unmatched: 6. Germline V CDR1 and CDR2: SGHAT, FQNNGV. DNA of the CDR3: TGTGCCAGCAGCTCAACTAGCGGGGGGTTCGATGAGCAGTTCTTC. This gives the protein CASSSTSGGFDEQFF.

This clonotype was picked up many times. This chain joins TRBV29-1 and TRBJ2-7; no clear D. Germline values: CDR1 SQVTM, CDR2 ANQGSEA. V lost 1 base and J 1 base, leaving 2 bases between the germline ends. The CDR3 has 11 amino acids. The CDR3, as DNA: TGCAGCGTTGAAGGGTCCTACGAGCAGTACTTC. This codes for CSVEGSYEQYF.

The sample holds a few counts of this clonotype. The chain combines TRBV6-1 with TRBJ1-4; unclear D gene. The V end was cut by 6 bases, the J end by 3 bases, with 11 bases between. Germline V CDR1 and CDR2: MNHNS, SASEGT. The CDR3 loop spans 14 amino acids. The chain's CDR3 is CASRIGKANEKLFF. DNA of the CDR3: TGTGCCAGCAGGATAGGGAAGGCTAATGAAAAACTGTTTTTT.

The chain links TRBV14 to TRBJ2-1; D perhaps matches TRBD1 (6 bases). The CDR3 runs to 13 residues. Germline lookup yields CDR1 SGHDN and CDR2 FVKESK. V was pared by 1 base and J by 9 bases, with 10 bases between. This chain's CDR3 is CASSQVQGSEQFF. CDR3 nucleotides: TGTGCCAGCAGCCAAGTGCAGGGGTCTGAGCAGTTCTTC.

V gene TRBV6-1 combines with J gene TRBJ1-1; 8 positions agree with TRBD1. V shed 2 bases and J 6 bases; nucleotides not matched to a gene: 11. The V gene's germline CDR1 is MNHNS and CDR2 SASEGT. The CDR3 has 16 residues. The chain's CDR3 is CASSEITGYRGAEAFF. The DNA for the CDR3 is TGTGCCAGCAGTGAAATTACAGGGTACAGGGGGGCTGAAGCTTTCTTT.

At least ten counts were recorded for this clonotype. CDR3 in amino acids: CASSYSSNPAGARYEQYF. The CDR3 DNA follows: TGTGCCAGCAGTTACTCGAGTAATCCAGCGGGGGCCCGCTACGAGCAGTACTTC. The rearrangement uses TRBV6-2 or TRBV6-3 and TRBJ2-7; 8 positions agree with TRBD2. CDR1 MNHEY and CDR2 SVGEGT come from the germline V gene. V shed 0 bases and J 3 bases; nucleotides not matched to a gene: 13. The CDR3 has 18 amino acids.

This clonotype appeared a few times. This chain links TRBV6-2 or TRBV6-3 with TRBJ1-1; the D is unclear. V dropped 10 bases and J dropped 1 base, with 13 bases sitting between them. Germline lookup yields CDR1 MNHEY and CDR2 SVGEGT. The CDR3 runs 13 residues. CDR3 in DNA: TGTGCCATTACTTGGGCGGAGAACACTGAAGCTTTCTTT. This gives the protein CAITWAENTEAFF.

The chain carries TRBV20-1 and TRBJ2-1; no firm D call. With the DNA end fitting TRBJ2-7 better, the J assignment may be wrong. The CDR3 totals 14 residues. CDR1 and CDR2 (germline): DFQATT, SNEGSKA (reference sequence). The CDR3 nucleotides are TGCAGTGCTATGGCCCTTCTCTCCTACAATGAGCAGTACTTC. Translated: CSAMALLSYNEQYF.

In this sample, this clonotype turned up a few times. V gene TRBV29-1 combines with J gene TRBJ1-1; D remains unclear. CDR3 length: 14 residues. Germline values: CDR1 SQVTM, CDR2 ANQGSEA. V lost 2 bases, J lost 1 base, and 11 bases lay in between. CDR3 in amino acids: CSVEPAWPNTEAFF. Here the CDR3 DNA reads TGCAGCGTTGAACCTGCTTGGCCGAACACTGAAGCTTTCTTT.

This clonotype was counted a few times. The chain employs TRBV5-1 and TRBJ2-7; 7 bases line up with TRBD1. This CDR3 has 14 amino acids. Trimming at V came to 5 bases and at J to 2 bases, leaving 7 bases not matched to a gene. Germline lookup yields CDR1 SGHRS and CDR2 YFSETQ. The CDR3 sequence: CASRTRDSTYEQYF. For the CDR3, the DNA is TGCGCCAGCAGGACCCGGGACAGTACCTACGAGCAGTACTTC.

V and J are TRBV29-1 and TRBJ1-1; D gene ambiguous. Germline values: CDR1 SQVTM, CDR2 ANQGSEA. V gave up 4 bases and J gave up 0 bases, with 9 bases separating them. CDR3 size: 13 residues. The CDR3 bases are TGCAGCGTTGCTGAGGCCATGAACACTGAAGCTTTCTTT. This codes for CSVAEAMNTEAFF.

In this sample, this clonotype turned up a few times. This chain joins TRBV20-1 and TRBJ1-2, with D possibly being TRBD1 (5 bases). There are 17 residues in the CDR3. The germline CDR1 and CDR2 sequences are DFQATT and SNEGSKA (reference sequence). The V end was cut by 5 bases, the J end by 6 bases, with 28 bases between. The CDR3 here is CSALFGGETTIGDGYTF. The CDR3 bases are TGCAGTGCTTTATTCGGGGGGGAGACCACGATCGGCGATGGCTACACCTTC.

There are a few counts of this clonotype. This sequence joins TRBV10-3 and TRBJ1-1; TRBD1 matches at 8 bases. Germline V lookup: CDR1 ENHRY, CDR2 SYGVKD. V gave up 6 bases and J gave up 0 bases; unmatched junction bases: 3. The CDR3 totals 14 residues. The CDR3 nucleotides read TGTGCCATCAGCCCGACAGGGGTGAACACTGAAGCTTTCTTT. Amino acid sequence: CAISPTGVNTEAFF.

The gene calls are TRBV12-5 and TRBJ1-1; a weak D match, TRBD1 (5 bases). The CDR3 covers 13 residues. The germline CDR1 and CDR2 sequences are LGHNT and FRNRAP. V lost 7 bases, J lost 6 bases, and 15 bases lay in between. CDR3 residues: CASAPTGLAEAFF. Written as DNA, the CDR3 is TGTGCTAGTGCTCCTACAGGATTGGCTGAAGCTTTCTTT.

This chain uses TRBV20-1 with TRBJ2-1; tentatively, D is TRBD2 (5 bases). V was shortened by 1 base and J by 10 bases, with 14 bases between the two germline ends. CDR3 length: 13 amino acids. From germline, CDR1 is DFQATT and CDR2 SNEGSKA (reference sequence). CDR3 bases: TGCAGTGCTAGAGGGCTAGCTTTCCACGAGCAGTTCTTC. Its translation: CSARGLAFHEQFF.

This clonotype occurred a few times. The chain carries TRBV7-2 and TRBJ1-5; 10 bases line up with TRBD1. Germline V gene sequence: CDR1 SGHTA, CDR2 FQGNSA. Unmatched junction bases numbered 8, after V lost 5 bases and J lost 7 bases. CDR3 length: 15 residues. CDR3 in amino acids: CASSRRQGAGQPQHF. CDR3 DNA: TGTGCCAGCAGCCGTCGACAGGGGGCAGGGCAGCCCCAGCATTTT.

The rearrangement joins TRBV2 to TRBJ2-3, with TRBD2 matching 11 bases. CDR3 length equals 16 residues. Germline V gene lookup returns CDR1 SNHLY and CDR2 FYNNEI. After removal of 5 bases from V and 0 bases from J, the junction contained 4 bases not matched to a gene. CDR3 in amino acids: CASSKGLAVSTDTQYF. Here the CDR3 DNA reads TGTGCCAGCAGTAAGGGACTAGCGGTTAGCACAGATACGCAGTATTTT.

This clonotype has only a few counts. V gene TRBV20-1 combines with J gene TRBJ2-7; D unclear. CDR1 and CDR2 from the germline V gene are DFQATT and SNEGSKA (reference sequence). The CDR3 is made up of 10 amino acids. V lost 5 bases and J 7 bases, leaving 9 bases between the germline ends. The CDR3 DNA sequence: TGCAGTGCTCTATATCAGGAGCAGTACTTC. Amino acid sequence: CSALYQEQYF.

The chain uses TRBV20-1 and TRBJ2-5, with D possibly TRBD1 on 7 matching bases. This CDR3 contains 15 residues. Germline V CDR1 and CDR2: DFQATT, SNEGSKA (reference sequence). Trimming stripped 6 bases from V and 3 bases from J, with 20 bases between. The CDR3 here is CSASGRGDREETQYF. As DNA, the CDR3 is TGCAGTGCGTCCGGCCGCGGGGACAGAGAAGAGACCCAGTACTTC.